This note documents a single TCR beta chain sequence. Its antigen is still unknown. Measured with immunoSEQ multiplex PCR; TCRdb has only the in-frame clones, and not every one. The repertoire holds 200,000 to 250,000 clones, with approximately 94% as singletons. The data are from a study of T cell responses to AZD1222 COVID-19 vaccine. V lost 3 bases and J lost 0, with 15 bases in between. In germline, CDR1 is SGHDT, CDR2 YYEEEE. The CDR3 has 17 residues. Study-wide points: None of the repertoires were sampled until the peak T cell response had passed. Spike-wide vaccine-associated CD4 TCRs dominated at 160-218 and 743-854. Seropositive status at baseline applied to only five or six AZD1222 recipients. Donors were largely white British and mainly female; clonal diversity was possibly underestimated.

Sequences were derived from peripheral blood, sampled 28 days after the second dose of the MenACWY control vaccine. The receptor's source is an adult who received the MenACWY meningococcal vaccine as a control. The rearrangement uses TRBV5-6 and TRBJ2-2; maybe TRBD1 (6 bases). The CDR3 reads CASSSQQGPANTGELFF. The CDR3 coding sequence is TGTGCCAGCAGCTCACAACAGGGTCCCGCGAACACCGGGGAGCTGTTTTTT.